Listed here is a single TCR beta chain. The data stem from a study of blood T cell repertoires in COVID-19. Across the whole study: In each case, the material was cDNA or gDNA derived from T cells, B-cell-depleted T cells, or PBMCs.

Germline V CDR1 and CDR2: LNHDA, SQIVND (reference sequence). Trimming removed 3 bases from V and 7 bases from J; junction bases left unmatched: 4. There are 13 residues in the CDR3. In terms of age and location, participants ranged from about 18 to 100 years and lived in under 30 US areas. The protocol was immunoSEQ multiplex PCR, while the TCRdb copy is restricted to in-frame clones and leaves out a portion. The data show about 220,000 clones, with around 85% seen just once and roughly 1.3% held by the top ten. Source material: PBMCs or T cells enriched from blood (not recorded which). J is TRBJ1-1 and V is TRBV19; 8 positions match TRBD1. This receptor was taken from a woman aged 40 to 50 with acute COVID-19. The CDR3 loop is CASSMLDRVEAFF. As DNA, the CDR3 is TGTGCCAGTAGTATGCTGGACAGGGTTGAAGCTTTCTTT.